This T cell receptor beta chain was recorded in a study of T cell responses to AZD1222 COVID-19 vaccine. Turning to the study itself: Both about-4-week and about-12-week second-dose recipients were combined.

Overall study findings and caveats: Reportedly, close to half of spike-specific TCRs are directed against unmutated variant regions. Repertoire sampling happened only post peak T cell response.

Germline V gene data show CDR1 as SGHRS and CDR2 as YFSETQ. CDR3 size: 15 residues. V was shortened by 6 bases and J by 1 base, with 13 bases between the two germline ends. The repertoire was sequenced with immunoSEQ multiplex PCR; TCRdb's copy has only in-frame clones and lacks some. The repertoire includes about 78,000 clones, approximately 86% of them detected once, and about a quarter sits in the top ten. Note on this clone: Its antigen is still unknown.

The clonotype comes from an adult in good health. The chain is built from TRBV5-1 and TRBJ2-2, with D possibly matching TRBD1 (6 bases). The sample consisted of peripheral blood, taken on day 0 of AZD1222 vaccination. The chain's CDR3 is CASIRDTENTGELFF. For the CDR3, the DNA is TGCGCCAGCATTAGGGACACGGAGAACACCGGGGAGCTGTTTTTT.